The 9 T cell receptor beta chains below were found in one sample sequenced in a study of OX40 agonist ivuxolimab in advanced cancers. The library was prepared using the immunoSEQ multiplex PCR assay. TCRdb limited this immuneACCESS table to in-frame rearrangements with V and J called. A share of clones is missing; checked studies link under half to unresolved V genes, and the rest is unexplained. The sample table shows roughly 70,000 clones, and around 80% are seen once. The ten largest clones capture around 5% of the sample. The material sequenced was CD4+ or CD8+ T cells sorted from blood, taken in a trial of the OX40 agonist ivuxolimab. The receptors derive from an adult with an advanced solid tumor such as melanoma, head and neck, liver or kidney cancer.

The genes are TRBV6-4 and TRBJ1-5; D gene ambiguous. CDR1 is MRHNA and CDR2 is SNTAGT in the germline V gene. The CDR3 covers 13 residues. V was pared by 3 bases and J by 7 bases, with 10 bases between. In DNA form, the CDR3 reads TGTGCCAGCAGTGAAATCCATGGCCAGCCCCAGCATTTT. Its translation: CASSEIHGQPQHF.

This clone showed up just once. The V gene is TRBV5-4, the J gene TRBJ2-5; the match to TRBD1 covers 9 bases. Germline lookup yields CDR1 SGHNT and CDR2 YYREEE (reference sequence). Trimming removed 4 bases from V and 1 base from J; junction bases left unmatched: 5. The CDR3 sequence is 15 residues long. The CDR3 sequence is CASSGGTGLQETQYF. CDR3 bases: TGTGCCAGCAGCGGGGGGACAGGGCTCCAAGAGACCCAGTACTTC. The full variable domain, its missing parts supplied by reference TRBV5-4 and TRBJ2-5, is ETGVTQSPTHLIKTRGQQVTLRCSSQSGHNTVSWYQQALGQGPQFIFQYYREEENGRGNFPPRFSGLQFPNYSSELNVNALELDDSALYLCASSGGTGLQETQYFGPGTRLLVL.

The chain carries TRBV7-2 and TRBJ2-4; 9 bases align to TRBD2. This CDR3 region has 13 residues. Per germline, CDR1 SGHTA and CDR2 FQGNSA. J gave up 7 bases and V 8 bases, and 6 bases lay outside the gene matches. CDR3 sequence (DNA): TGTGCCAGCGTGGAGCGGGGGGTTAACATTCAGTACTTC. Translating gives CASVERGVNIQYF.

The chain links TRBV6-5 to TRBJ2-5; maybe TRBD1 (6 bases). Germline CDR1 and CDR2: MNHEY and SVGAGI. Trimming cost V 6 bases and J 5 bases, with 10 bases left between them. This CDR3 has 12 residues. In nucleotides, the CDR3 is TGTGCCAGCAGAAACAGGGATGAGACCCAGTACTTC. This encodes CASRNRDETQYF.

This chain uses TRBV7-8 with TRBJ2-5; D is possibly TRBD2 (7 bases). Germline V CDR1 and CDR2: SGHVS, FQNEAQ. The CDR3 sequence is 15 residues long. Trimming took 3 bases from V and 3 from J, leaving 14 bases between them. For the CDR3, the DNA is TGTGCCAGCAGCTTCACTAGGGGGGGTGAAGAGACCCAGTACTTC. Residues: CASSFTRGGEETQYF.

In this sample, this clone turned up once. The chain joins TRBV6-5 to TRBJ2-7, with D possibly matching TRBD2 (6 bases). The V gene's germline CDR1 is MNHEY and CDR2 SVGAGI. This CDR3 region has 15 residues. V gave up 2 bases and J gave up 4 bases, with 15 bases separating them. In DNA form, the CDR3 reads TGTGCCAGCAGTTACGGGTCCTTTGGGACTTACGAGCAGTACTTC. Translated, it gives CASSYGSFGTYEQYF.

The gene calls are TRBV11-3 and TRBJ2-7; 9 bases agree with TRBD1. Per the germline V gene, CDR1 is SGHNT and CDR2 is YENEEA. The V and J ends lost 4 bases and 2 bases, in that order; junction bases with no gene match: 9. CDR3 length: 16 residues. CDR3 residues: CASSSPDRGGTYEQYF. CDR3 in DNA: TGTGCCAGCAGCTCTCCGGACAGGGGAGGCACCTACGAGCAGTACTTC.

CDR3 amino acids: CASSLGIQSNSGNTIYF. CDR3 nucleotides: TGTGCCAGCAGCTTGGGTATACAGAGCAACTCTGGAAACACCATATATTTT. J is TRBJ1-3 and V is TRBV5-8, with D uncertain. The V end was cut by 0 bases, the J end by 0 bases, with 13 bases between. The CDR3 runs to 17 residues. Germline values: CDR1 SGHTS, CDR2 YDEGEE.

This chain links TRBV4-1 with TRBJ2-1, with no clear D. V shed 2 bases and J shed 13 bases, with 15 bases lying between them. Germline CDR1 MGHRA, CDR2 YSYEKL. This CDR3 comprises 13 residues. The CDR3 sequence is CASSQIGWPLQFF. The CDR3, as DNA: TGCGCCAGCAGCCAAATTGGCTGGCCACTCCAGTTCTTC.